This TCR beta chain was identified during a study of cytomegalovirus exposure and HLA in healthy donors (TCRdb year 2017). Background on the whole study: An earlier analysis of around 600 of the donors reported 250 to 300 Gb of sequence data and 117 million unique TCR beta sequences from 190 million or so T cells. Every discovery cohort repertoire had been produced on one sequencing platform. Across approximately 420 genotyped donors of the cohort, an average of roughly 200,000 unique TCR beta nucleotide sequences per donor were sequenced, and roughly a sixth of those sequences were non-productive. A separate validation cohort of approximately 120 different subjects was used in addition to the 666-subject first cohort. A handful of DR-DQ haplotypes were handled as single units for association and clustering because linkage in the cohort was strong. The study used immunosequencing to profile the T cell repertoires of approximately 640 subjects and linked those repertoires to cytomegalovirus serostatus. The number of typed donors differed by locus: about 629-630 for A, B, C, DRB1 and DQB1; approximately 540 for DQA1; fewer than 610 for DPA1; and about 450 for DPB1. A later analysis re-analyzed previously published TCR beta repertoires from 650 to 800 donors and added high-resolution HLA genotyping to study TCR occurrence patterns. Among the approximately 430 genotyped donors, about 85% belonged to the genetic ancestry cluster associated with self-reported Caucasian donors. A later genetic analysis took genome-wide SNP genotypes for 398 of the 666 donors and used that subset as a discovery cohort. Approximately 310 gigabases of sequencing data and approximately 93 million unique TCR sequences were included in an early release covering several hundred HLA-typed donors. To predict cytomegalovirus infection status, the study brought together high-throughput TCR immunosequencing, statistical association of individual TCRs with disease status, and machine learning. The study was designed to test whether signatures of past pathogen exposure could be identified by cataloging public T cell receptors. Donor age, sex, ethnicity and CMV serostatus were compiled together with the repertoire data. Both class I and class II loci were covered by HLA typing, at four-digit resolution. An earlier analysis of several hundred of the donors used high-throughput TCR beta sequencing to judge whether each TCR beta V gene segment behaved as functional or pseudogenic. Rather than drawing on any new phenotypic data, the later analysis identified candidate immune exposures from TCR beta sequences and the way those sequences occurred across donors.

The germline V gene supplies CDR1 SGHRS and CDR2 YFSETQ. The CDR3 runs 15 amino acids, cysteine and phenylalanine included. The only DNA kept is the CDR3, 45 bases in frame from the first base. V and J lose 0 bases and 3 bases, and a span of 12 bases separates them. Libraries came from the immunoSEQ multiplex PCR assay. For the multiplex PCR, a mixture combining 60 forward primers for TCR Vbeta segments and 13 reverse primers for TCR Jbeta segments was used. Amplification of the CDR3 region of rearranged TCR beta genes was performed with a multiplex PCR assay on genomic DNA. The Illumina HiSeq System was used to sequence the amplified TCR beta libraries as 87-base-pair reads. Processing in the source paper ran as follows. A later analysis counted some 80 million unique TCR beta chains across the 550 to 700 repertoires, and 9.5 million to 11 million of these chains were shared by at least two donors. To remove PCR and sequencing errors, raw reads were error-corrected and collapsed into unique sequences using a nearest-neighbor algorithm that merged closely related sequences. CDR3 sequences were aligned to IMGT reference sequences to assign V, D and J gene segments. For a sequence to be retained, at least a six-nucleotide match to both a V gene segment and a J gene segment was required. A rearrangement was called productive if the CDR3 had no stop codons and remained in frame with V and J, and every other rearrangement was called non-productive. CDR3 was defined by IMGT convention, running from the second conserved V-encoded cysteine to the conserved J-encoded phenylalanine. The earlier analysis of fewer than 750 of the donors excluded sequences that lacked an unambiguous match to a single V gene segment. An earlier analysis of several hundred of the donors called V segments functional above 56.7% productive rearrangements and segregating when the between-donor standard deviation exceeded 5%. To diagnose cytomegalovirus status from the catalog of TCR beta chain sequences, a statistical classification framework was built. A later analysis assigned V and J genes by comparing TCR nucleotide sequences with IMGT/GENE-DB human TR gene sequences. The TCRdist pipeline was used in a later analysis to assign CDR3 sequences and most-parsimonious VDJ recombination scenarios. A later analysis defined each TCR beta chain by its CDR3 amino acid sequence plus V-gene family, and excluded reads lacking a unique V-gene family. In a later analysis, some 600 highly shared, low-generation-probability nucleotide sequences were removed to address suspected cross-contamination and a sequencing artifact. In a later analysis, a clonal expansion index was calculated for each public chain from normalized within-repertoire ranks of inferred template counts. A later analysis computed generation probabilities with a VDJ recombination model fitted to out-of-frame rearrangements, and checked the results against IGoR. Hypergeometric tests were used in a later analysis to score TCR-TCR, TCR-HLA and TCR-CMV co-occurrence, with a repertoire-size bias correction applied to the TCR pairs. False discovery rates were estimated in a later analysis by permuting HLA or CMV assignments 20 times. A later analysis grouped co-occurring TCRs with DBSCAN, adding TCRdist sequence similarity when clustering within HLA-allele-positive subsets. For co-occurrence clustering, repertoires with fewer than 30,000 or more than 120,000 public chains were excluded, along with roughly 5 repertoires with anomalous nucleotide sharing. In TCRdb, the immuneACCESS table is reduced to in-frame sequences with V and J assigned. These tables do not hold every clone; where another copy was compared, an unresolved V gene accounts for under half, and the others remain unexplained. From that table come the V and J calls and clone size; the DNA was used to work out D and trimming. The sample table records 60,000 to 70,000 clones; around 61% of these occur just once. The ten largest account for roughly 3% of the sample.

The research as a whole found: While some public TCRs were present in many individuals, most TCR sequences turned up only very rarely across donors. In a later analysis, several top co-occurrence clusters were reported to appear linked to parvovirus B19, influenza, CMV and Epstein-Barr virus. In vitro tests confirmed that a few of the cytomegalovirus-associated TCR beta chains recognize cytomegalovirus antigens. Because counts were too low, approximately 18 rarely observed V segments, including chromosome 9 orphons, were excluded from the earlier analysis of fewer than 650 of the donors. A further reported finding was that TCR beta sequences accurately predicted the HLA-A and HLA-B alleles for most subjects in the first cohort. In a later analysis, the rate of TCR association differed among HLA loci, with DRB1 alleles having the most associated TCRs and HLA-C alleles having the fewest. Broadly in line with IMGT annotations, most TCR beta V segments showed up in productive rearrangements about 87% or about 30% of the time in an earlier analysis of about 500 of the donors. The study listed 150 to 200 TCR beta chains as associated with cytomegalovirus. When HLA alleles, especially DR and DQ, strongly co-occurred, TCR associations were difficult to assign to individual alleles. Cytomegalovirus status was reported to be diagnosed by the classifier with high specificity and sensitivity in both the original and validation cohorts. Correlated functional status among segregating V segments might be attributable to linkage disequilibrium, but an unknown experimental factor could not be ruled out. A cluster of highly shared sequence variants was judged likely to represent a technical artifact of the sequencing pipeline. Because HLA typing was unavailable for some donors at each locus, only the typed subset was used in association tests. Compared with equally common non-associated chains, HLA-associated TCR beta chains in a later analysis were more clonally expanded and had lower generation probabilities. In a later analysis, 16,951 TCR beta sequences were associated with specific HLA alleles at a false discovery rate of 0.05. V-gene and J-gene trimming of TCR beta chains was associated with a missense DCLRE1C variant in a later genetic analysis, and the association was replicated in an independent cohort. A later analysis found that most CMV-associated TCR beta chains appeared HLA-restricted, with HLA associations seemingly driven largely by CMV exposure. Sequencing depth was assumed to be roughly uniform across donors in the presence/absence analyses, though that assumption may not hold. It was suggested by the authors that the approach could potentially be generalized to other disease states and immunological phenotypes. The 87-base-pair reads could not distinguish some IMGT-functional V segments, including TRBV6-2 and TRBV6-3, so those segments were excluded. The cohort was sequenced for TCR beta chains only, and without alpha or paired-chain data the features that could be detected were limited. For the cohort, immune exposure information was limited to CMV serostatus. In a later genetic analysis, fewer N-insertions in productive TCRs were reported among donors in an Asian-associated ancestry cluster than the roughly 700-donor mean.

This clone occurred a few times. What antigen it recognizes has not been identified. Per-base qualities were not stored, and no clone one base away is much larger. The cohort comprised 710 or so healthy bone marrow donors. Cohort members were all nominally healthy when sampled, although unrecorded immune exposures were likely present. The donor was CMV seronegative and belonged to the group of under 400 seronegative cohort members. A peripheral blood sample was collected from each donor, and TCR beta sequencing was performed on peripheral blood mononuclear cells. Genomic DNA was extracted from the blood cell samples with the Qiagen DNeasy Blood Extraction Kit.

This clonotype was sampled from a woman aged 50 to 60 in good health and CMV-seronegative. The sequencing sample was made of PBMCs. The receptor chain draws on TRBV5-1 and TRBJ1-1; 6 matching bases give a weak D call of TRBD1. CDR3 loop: CASSLEGGRYTEAFF. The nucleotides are TGCGCCAGCAGCTTGGAGGGGGGGCGGTACACTGAAGCTTTCTTT.